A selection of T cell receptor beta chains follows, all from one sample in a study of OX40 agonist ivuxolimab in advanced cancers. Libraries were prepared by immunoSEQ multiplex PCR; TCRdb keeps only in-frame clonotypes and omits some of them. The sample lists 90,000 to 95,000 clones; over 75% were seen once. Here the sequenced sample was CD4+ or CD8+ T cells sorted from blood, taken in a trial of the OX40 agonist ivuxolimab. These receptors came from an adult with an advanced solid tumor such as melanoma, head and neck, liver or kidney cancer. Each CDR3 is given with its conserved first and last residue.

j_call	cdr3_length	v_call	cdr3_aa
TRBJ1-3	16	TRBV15	CATSSKQGSGGNTIYF
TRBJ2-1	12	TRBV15	CATSSNYNEQFF
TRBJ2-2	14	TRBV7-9	CAGNPGQTTGELFF
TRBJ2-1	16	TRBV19	CASSIGRGLSYNEQFF
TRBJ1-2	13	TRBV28	CASSRQGSYGYTF
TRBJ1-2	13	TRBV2	CASTVTTNYGYTF
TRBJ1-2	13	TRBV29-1	CSVASDSMNGYTF
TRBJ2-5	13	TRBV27	CASSRQGKETQYF
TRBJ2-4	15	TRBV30	CAWSVGGEAKNIQYF
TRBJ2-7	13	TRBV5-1	CASSLASIEARYF
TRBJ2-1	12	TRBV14	CASSQAAGVEFF
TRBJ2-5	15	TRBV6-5	CASSYGVGDVETQYF
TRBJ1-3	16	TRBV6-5	CASSFTTGGPGNTIYF
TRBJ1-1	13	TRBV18	CASSPGGDTEAFF
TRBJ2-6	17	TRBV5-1	CASSNDRGPAGANVLTF
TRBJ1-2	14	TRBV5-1	CASSLEGINYGYTF
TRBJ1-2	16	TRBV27	CASTRHTGAVNYGYTF
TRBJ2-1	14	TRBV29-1	CSGTPTGSYNEQFF
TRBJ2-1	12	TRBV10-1	CASSESGREQFF
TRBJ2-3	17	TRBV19	CASSIDRKQAPLDTQYF
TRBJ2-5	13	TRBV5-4	CASSLDRVETQYF
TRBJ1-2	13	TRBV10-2	CASSQGNGYGYTF
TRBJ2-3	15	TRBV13	CASSPPQELGDTQYF
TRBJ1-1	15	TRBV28	CASSYPTVSNTEAFF
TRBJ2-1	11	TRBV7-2	CASIQGYEQFF
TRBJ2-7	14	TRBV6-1	CASSELQLSYEQYF
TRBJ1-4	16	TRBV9	CASSVATDWVNEKLFF
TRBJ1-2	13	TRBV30	CAWTSRTGYGYTF
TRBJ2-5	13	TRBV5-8	CASSLQGWETQYF
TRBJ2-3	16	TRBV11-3	CASSLGRLNREDTQYF
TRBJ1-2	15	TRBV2	CASSDNRGAGYGYTF
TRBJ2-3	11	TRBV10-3	CAIGGTDTQYF
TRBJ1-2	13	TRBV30	CAWSVRRGSGYTF
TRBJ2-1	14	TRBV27	CASSYRVSRDEQFF
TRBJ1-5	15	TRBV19	CASSVTGDTYQPQHF
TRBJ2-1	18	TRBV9	CASSGQTSGVGSYNEQFF
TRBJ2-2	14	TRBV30	CAWSSGGNTGELFF
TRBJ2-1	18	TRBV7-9	CASSLAGAGTSGGNEQFF
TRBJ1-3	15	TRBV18	CASSAGVSSGNTIYF
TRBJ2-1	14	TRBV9	CASSVASSYNEQFF
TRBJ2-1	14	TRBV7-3	CASSFGLADNEQFF
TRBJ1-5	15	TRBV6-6	CASSPGTAINQPQHF
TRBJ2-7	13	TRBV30	CAWRTIGSYEQYF
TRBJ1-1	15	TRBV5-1	CASSQTTGGDTEAFF
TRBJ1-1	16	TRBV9	CASSVGPQGGNTEAFF
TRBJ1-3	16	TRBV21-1	CASSKRGQGAGNTIYF
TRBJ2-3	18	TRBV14	CASGRRRSAGTSTDTQYF
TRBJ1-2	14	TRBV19	CASTGQGISYGYTF
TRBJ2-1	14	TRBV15	CATSRASEGVGQFF
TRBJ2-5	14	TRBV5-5	CASRLGRAQETQYF
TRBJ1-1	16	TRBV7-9	CASSLEDWSVNTEAFF
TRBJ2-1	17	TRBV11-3	CASSLPGGQGWSNEQFF
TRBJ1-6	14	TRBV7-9	CASSANRDASPLHF
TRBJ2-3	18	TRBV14	CASSQESHARASTDTQYF
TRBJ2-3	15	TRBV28	CASTPAQGRRDTQYF
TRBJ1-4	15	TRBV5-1	CASSPRTGGIEKLFF
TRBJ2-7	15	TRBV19	CASSMGLAGTHEQYF
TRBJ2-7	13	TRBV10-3	CAISSGTGLGQYF